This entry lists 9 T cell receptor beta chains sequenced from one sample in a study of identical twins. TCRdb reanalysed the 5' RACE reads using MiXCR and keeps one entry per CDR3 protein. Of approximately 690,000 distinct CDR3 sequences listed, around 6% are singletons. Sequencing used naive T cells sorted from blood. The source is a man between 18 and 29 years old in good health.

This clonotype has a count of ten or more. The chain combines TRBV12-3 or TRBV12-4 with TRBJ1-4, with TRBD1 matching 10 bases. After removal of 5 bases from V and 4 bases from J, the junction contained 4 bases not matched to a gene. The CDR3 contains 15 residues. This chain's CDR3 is CASSGTGALNEKLFF. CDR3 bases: TGTGCCAGCAGTGGGACAGGGGCCCTTAATGAAAAACTGTTTTTT.

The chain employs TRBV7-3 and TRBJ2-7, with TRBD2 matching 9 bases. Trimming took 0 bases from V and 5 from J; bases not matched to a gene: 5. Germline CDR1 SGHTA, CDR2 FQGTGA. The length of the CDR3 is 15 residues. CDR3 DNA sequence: TGTGCCAGCAGCTTAACGCCTAGCGGGATCGACGAGCAGTACTTC. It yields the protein CASSLTPSGIDEQYF.

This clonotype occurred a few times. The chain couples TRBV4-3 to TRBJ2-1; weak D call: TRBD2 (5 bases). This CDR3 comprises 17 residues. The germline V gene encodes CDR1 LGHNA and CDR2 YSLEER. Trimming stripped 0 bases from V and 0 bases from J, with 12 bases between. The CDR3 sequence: CASSQDLTGSSYNEQFF. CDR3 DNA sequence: TGCGCCAGCAGCCAAGATCTTACGGGGAGCTCCTACAATGAGCAGTTCTTC.

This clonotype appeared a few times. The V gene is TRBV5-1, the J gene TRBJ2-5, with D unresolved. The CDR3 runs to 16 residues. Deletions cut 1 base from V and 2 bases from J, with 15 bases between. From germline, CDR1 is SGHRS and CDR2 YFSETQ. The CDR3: CASSLRVNIQQETQYF. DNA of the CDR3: TGCGCCAGCAGCTTGCGCGTTAATATACAGCAAGAGACCCAGTACTTC.

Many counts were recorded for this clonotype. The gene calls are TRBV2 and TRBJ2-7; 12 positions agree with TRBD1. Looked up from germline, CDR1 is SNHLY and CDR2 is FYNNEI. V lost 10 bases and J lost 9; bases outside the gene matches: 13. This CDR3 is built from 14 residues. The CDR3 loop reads CAISRDRGQEGQYV. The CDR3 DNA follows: TGTGCCATCAGCCGGGACAGGGGGCAAGAGGGGCAGTACGTC.

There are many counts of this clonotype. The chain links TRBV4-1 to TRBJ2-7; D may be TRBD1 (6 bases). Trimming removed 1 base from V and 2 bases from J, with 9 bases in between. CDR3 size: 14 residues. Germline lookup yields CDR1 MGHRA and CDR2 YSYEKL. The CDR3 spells CASSQGTGPYEQYV. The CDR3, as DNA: TGCGCCAGCAGCCAAGGTACAGGGCCCTACGAGCAGTACGTC.

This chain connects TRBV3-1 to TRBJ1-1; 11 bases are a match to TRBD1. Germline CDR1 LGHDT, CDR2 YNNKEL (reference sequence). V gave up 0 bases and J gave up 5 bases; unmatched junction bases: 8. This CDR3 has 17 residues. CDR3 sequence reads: CASSQDFGTGGRTEAFF. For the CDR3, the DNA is TGTGCCAGCAGCCAAGATTTCGGGACAGGGGGGCGAACTGAAGCTTTCTTT.

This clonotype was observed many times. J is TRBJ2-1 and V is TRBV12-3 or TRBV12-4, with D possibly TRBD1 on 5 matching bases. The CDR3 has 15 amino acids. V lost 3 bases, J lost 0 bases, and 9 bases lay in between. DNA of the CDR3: TGTGCCAGCAGTTTCGGCAGGGTCTCCTACAATGAGCAGTTCTTC. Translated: CASSFGRVSYNEQFF.

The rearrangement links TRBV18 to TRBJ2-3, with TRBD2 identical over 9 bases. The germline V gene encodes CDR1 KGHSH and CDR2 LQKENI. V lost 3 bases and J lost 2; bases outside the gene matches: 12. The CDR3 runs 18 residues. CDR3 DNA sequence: TGTGCCAGCTCACCTGAGGGACTAGCCTCACTGAACACAGATACGCAGTATTTT. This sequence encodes CASSPEGLASLNTDTQYF. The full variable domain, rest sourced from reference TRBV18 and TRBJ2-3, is NAGVMQNPRHLVRRRGQEARLRCSPMKGHSHVYWYRQLPEEGLKFMVYLQKENIIDESGMPKERFSAEFPKEGPSILRIQQVVRGDSAAYFCASSPEGLASLNTDTQYFGPGTRLTVL.